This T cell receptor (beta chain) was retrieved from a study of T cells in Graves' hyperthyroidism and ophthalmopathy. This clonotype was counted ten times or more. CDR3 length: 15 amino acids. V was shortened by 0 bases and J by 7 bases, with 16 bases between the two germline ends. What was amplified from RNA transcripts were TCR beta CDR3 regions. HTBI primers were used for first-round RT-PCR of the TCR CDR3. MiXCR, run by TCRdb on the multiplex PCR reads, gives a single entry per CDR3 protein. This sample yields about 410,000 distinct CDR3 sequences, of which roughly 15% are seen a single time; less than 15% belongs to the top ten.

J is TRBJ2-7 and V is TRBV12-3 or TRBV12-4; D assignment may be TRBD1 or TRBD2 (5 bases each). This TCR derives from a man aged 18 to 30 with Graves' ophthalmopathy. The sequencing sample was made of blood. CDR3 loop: CASSLALGVGEEQYF. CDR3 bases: TGTGCCAGCAGTTTAGCGCTAGGGGTGGGGGAGGAGCAGTACTTC.